These T cell receptor beta chains were read from a single sample in a study of OX40 agonist ivuxolimab in advanced cancers. Assay: immunoSEQ multiplex PCR; the TCRdb copy retains only in-frame clones and omits some. Among around 44,000 clones listed, around 86% were seen once. Sequencing used CD4+ or CD8+ T cells sorted from blood, obtained in a trial of the OX40 agonist ivuxolimab. The source is an adult with an advanced solid tumor such as melanoma, head and neck, liver or kidney cancer. Each CDR3 is given with its conserved first and last residue.

V gene | CDR3 protein
TRBV4-3 | CASSQVRNSADLAKNIQYF
TRBV5-6 | CASRDRGQRNTIYF
TRBV10-3 | CAISERGGQDTQYF
TRBV2 | CASNGVGVSSGNTIYF
TRBV29-1 | CSVGTWGTEAFF
TRBV14 | CASSQDWWTGGITGELFF
TRBV10-3 | CAISPDSVYGYTF
TRBV7-2 | CASSSVRRGYTF
TRBV6-1 | CASSDPSGNNEQFF
TRBV19 | CASSQGPVAGLSSEQFF
TRBV6-6 | CASGRTGFTYEQYF
TRBV10-3 | CAIRNLAGDFNEQFF
TRBV5-4 | CASSVRGPQETQYF
TRBV5-8 | CASSLEGNTEAFF
TRBV11-1 | CASSLGPGVTDTQYF
TRBV6-5 | CASSSPGTSGAKQYF
TRBV5-1 | CASSLGVSSYEQYF
TRBV14 | CASSPLGRNTGELFF
TRBV14 | CASSLSLALNYGYTF
TRBV28 | CASSLPTRGPYEQYF
TRBV5-5 | CASSGLRETQYF
TRBV7-2 | CASSLEWGFSGNTIYF
TRBV5-4 | CASSEGGNTGELFF
TRBV4-2 | CASSQGEGGQPQHF
TRBV28 | CASSFTFEAFF
TRBV6-5 | CASRGTGGNQPQHF
TRBV27 | CASRRHSDSNQPQHF
TRBV2 | CASSREKEGTQYF
TRBV27 | CASSLLAGVQETQYF
TRBV7-9 | CASSGTGADTQYF
TRBV6-5 | CASRRRQGGEQFF
TRBV5-3 | CARQTGRGEQYF
TRBV6-1 | CASSEGGGTSDTQYF
TRBV13 | CASSHSILDLYGYTF
TRBV18 | CASSPPGTSERNEQFF
TRBV11-2 | CASSLDSSGNTIYF
TRBV7-8 | CASSLTGENYNEQFF
TRBV5-1 | CASSTGTAVTGELFF
TRBV27 | CASSYRTGGGTGELFF